This paragraph reports one T cell receptor (beta chain). This specimen belongs to a study of T cells after yellow fever vaccination. Study outcomes and limitations: Most primary-vaccination clones recurred post-booster (about 96% CD4, around 88% CD8).

The TCR cDNA carried a universal primer site and UMIs from 5'RACE template switching. TCRdb used MiXCR to reprocess the 5' RACE reads, holding one entry per CDR3 protein. The sample records about 94,000 distinct CDR3 sequences, roughly 9% being singletons. The CDR3 extends over 13 amino acids. V lost 3 bases and J 0 bases, leaving 5 bases between the germline ends. Germline loops: CDR1 WSHSY, CDR2 SAAADI. The receptor was derived from a man between 18 and 29 years old who received the YFV17D yellow fever vaccine. Sequences were derived from CD8+ T cells not binding an NS4B(214-222) dextramer, sorted from PBMCs, sampled roughly 15 days after the first yellow fever vaccination. This chain uses TRBV10-2 with TRBJ1-1; D is uncertain. CDR3 DNA: TGCGCCAGCAGTGAAGAGATGAACACTGAAGCTTTCTTT. Its translation: CASSEEMNTEAFF.